This TCR beta chain was observed in a study of cytomegalovirus exposure and HLA in healthy donors. Points from the study as a whole: Per published accounts, TCR beta sequences correctly predicted the HLA-A and HLA-B alleles of most subjects. Per a later analysis, 15,000 to 20,000 TCR beta sequences showed association with HLA alleles at 0.05 false discovery rate. The classifier reportedly diagnosed cytomegalovirus status with high specificity and sensitivity.

Notes on this clone: Its specificity is not known.

The PCR contained 60 Vbeta and 13 Jbeta primers. Clones were read by immunoSEQ multiplex PCR, and TCRdb kept only the in-frame ones, dropping some. The sample includes more than 100,000 clones, 60% to 85% of them seen just once. Trimming took 6 bases from V and 8 from J, leaving 20 bases between them. The CDR3 covers 15 residues. Germline V lookup: CDR1 SNHLY, CDR2 FYNNEI. The chain carries TRBV2 and TRBJ2-1; D is perhaps TRBD1 (8 bases). The clonotype originates from a female donor in good health and CMV-seropositive. The sequenced sample was PBMCs. CDR3 nucleotides: TGTGCCAGCAGCCTACAGGGGGGGGGCTGGGATGAGCAGTTCTTC. Its translation: CASSLQGGGWDEQFF.